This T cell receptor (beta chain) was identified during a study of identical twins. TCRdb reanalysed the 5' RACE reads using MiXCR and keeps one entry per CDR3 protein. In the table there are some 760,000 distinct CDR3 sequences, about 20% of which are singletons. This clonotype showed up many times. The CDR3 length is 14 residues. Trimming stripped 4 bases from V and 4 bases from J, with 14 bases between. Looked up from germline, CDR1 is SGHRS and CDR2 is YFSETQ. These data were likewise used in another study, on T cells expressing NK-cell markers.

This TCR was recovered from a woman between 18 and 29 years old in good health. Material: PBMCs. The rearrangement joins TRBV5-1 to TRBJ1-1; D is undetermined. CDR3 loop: CASSVVVGSTEAFF. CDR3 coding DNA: TGCGCCAGCAGCGTGGTGGTCGGAAGCACTGAAGCTTTCTTT.